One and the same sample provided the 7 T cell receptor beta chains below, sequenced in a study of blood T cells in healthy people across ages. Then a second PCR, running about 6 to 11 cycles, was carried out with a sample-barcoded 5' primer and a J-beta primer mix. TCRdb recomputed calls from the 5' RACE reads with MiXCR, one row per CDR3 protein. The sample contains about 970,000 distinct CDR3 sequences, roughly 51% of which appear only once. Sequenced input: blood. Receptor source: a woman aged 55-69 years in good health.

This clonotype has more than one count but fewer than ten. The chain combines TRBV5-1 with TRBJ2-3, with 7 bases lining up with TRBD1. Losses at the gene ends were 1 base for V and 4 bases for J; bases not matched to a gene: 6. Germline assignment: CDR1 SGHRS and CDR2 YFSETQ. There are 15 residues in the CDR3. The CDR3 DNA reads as TGCGCCAGCAGCTTGAGACAGGGCTCGGCAGATACGCAGTATTTT. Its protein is CASSLRQGSADTQYF.

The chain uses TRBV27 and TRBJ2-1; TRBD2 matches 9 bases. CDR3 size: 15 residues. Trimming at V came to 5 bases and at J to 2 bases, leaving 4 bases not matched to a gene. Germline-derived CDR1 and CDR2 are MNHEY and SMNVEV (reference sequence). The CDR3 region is CASSASGIAYNEQFF. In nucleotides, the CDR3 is TGTGCCAGCAGTGCTAGCGGGATAGCCTACAATGAGCAGTTCTTC.

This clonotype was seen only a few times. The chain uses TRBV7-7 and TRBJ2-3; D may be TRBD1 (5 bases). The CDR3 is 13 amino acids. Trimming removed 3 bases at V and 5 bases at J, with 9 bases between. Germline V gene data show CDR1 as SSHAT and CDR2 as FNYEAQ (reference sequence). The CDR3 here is CASSFSQGDTQYF. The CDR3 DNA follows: TGTGCCAGCAGCTTTTCCCAGGGAGATACGCAGTATTTT.

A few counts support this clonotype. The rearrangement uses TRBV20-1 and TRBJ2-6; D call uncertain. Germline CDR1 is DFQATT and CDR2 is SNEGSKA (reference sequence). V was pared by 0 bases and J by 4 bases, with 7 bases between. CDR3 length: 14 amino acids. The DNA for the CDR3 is TGCAGTGCTAGAGACCCGAACGGGGCCAACGTCCTGACTTTC. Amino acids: CSARDPNGANVLTF.

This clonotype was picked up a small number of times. Written as DNA, the CDR3 is TGTGCCATCAGTGACAAGCCCTCTGGGGCCAACGTCCTGACTTTC. This encodes CAISDKPSGANVLTF. The chain is built from TRBV10-3 and TRBJ2-6, with D hard to call. This CDR3 is 15 amino acids long. V was shortened by 3 bases and J by 0 bases, with 6 bases between the two germline ends. Per the germline V gene, CDR1 is ENHRY and CDR2 is SYGVKD.

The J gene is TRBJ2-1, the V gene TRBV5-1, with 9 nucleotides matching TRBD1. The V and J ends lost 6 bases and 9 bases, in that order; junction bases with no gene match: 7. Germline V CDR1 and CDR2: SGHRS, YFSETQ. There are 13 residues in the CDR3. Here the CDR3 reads CASTPTGGSEQFF. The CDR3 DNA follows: TGCGCCAGCACCCCAACAGGGGGCAGTGAGCAGTTCTTC. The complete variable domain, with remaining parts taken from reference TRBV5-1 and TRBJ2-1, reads KAGVTQTPRYLIKTRGQQVTLSCSPISGHRSVSWYQQTPGQGLQFLFEYFSETQRNKGNFPGRFSGRQFSNSRSEMNVSTLELGDSALYLCASTPTGGSEQFFGPGTRLTVL.

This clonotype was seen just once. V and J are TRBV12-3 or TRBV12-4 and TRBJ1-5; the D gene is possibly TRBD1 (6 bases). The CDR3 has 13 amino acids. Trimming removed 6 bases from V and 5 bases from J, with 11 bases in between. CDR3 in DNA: TGTGCCAGCAGCCGGGACACCTATCAGCCCCAGCATTTT. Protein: CASSRDTYQPQHF.